This T cell receptor (beta chain) appears in the sequencing data of a study of cytomegalovirus exposure and HLA in healthy donors. Concerning this clone: Its antigen is not known.

The PCR contained 60 Vbeta and 13 Jbeta primers. Generated by immunoSEQ multiplex PCR, the TCRdb table keeps only in-frame clones and is missing some. The sample records some 91,000 clones, around nine tenths being singletons. This CDR3 contains 13 residues. Germline V gene lookup returns CDR1 SGHAT and CDR2 FQNNGV. V lost 6 bases to trimming and J lost 3 bases; unmatched junction nucleotides: 4. Study-level points and caveats: Some highly shared sequence variants likely arose as a pipeline artifact.

The sample taken for sequencing was PBMCs. This receptor was obtained from a young man in good health and CMV-seropositive. The J gene is TRBJ1-1, the V gene TRBV11-2; 7 nucleotides match TRBD1. CDR3 loop: CASSYDRDTEAFF. CDR3 DNA: TGTGCCAGCAGTTATGACAGGGACACTGAAGCTTTCTTT.